These 13 T cell receptor beta chains came from one sample sequenced in a study of T cells after yellow fever vaccination. TCRdb ran MiXCR on the 5' RACE reads and lists one entry per CDR3 protein. The sample yields some 560,000 distinct CDR3 sequences, less than 20% seen once. The sample here was PBMCs, taken around 5 days after the first yellow fever vaccination. These receptor sequences come from a man in his late teens or twenties who received the YFV17D yellow fever vaccine.

The rearrangement joins TRBV7-6 to TRBJ2-3; no reliable D call. The V end was cut by 1 base, the J end by 4 bases, with 6 bases between. Germline CDR1 reads SGHVS; CDR2 reads FNYEAQ. CDR3 length equals 13 residues. For the CDR3, the DNA is TGTGCCAGCAGCTTAGATCCCCCAGATACGCAGTATTTT. Encoded protein: CASSLDPPDTQYF.

Many counts were recorded for this clonotype. This chain links TRBV29-1 with TRBJ2-2; 7 bases agree with TRBD2. The CDR3 is made up of 14 amino acids. Germline CDR1 SQVTM, CDR2 ANQGSEA. After removal of 7 bases from V and 1 base from J, the junction contained 6 bases not matched to a gene. CDR3: CSATGTMNTGELFF. The CDR3 nucleotides read TGCAGCGCTACCGGGACTATGAACACCGGGGAGCTGTTTTTT.

This CDR3 reads CASSMGTSGVTYEQYF. The CDR3 DNA sequence: TGTGCCAGCAGCATGGGGACTAGCGGGGTGACCTACGAGCAGTACTTC. The chain uses TRBV7-8 and TRBJ2-7, with 13 nucleotides matching TRBD2. Germline CDR1 reads SGHVS; CDR2 reads FQNEAQ. The CDR3 is 16 amino acids. Germline trimming cut 5 bases from V and 2 bases from J; bases unmatched to any gene: 6.

This clonotype was observed at least ten times. The chain links TRBV29-1 to TRBJ1-1, with D hard to call. The length of the CDR3 is 13 residues. Germline V gene sequence: CDR1 SQVTM, CDR2 ANQGSEA. Between the trimmed V and J ends, which lost 6 bases and 2 bases, there was a span of 13 bases. The CDR3 spells CSVSWAGNTEAFF. The CDR3 DNA follows: TGCAGCGTGTCTTGGGCCGGTAACACTGAAGCTTTCTTT.

This chain links TRBV5-1 with TRBJ1-1; tentatively, D is TRBD1 (5 bases). Trimming cost V 7 bases and J 2 bases, with 12 bases left between them. CDR3 length: 13 amino acids. Germline V gene sequence: CDR1 SGHRS, CDR2 YFSETQ. The CDR3 coding sequence is TGCGCCAGCGCCGGGACGGCAAACACTGAAGCTTTCTTT. It codes for CASAGTANTEAFF.

V gene TRBV28 combines with J gene TRBJ2-1; TRBD2 matches 10 bases. Trimming removed 7 bases from V and 7 bases from J; junction bases left unmatched: 10. CDR3 length equals 15 residues. Germline V gene data show CDR1 as MDHEN and CDR2 as SYDVKM. The DNA of the CDR3 is TGTGCCAGCAAAGCAGCGGGGGGGCCATTAAATGAGCAGTTCTTC. Amino acid sequence: CASKAAGGPLNEQFF.

In its sample, this clonotype was seen a few times. The chain joins TRBV7-9 to TRBJ1-1, with 9 bases lining up with TRBD1. The J segment lost 0 bases and the V segment lost 4 bases, leaving 9 bases of the junction unmatched. Germline V lookup: CDR1 SEHNR, CDR2 FQNEAQ (reference sequence). CDR3 length: 17 amino acids. CDR3: CASSSTMTGGVNTEAFF. In DNA, the CDR3 is TGTGCCAGCAGCTCTACCATGACAGGGGGGGTGAACACTGAAGCTTTCTTT.

The chain combines TRBV6-2 or TRBV6-3 with TRBJ2-1, with a possible D match to TRBD2 (5 bases). The CDR3 length is 16 residues. From germline, CDR1 is MNHEY and CDR2 SVGEGT. Deletions cut 6 bases from V and 3 bases from J, with 18 bases between. CDR3 in DNA: TGTGCCAGCAGCCTTACGTCTCCAGGACTCTACAATGAGCAGTTCTTC. This gives the protein CASSLTSPGLYNEQFF.

This sequence joins TRBV7-9 and TRBJ1-4; perhaps TRBD1 as D (5 bases). Trimming shortened V by 1 base and J by 3 bases, and 12 bases separated the two germline ends. Germline values: CDR1 SEHNR, CDR2 FQNEAQ (reference sequence). The CDR3 length is 16 residues. CDR3: CASSLGRGPPNEKLFF. Here the CDR3 DNA reads TGTGCCAGCAGCTTAGGCCGGGGCCCTCCTAATGAAAAACTGTTTTTT.

The gene calls are TRBV7-2 and TRBJ1-1, with 11 positions matching TRBD1. The germline V gene has CDR1 SGHTA and CDR2 FQGNSA. This CDR3 has 13 amino acids. With V trimmed by 4 bases and J by 7 bases, 2 bases remained unmatched. The CDR3 DNA is TGTGCCAGCAGCTCGGGACAGGGGGTTGAAGCTTTCTTT. Amino acids: CASSSGQGVEAFF.

CDR3 sequence (DNA): TGTGCCAGTACGTTGAGCGGGGGTCCCTCCTACGAGCAGTACTTC. This gives the protein CASTLSGGPSYEQYF. The V call is TRBV7-2, the J call TRBJ2-7, with 8 bases fitting TRBD2. The CDR3 has 15 residues. With V trimmed by 9 bases and J by 0 bases, 10 bases remained unmatched. Germline V gene data show CDR1 as SGHTA and CDR2 as FQGNSA.

CDR3 DNA sequence: TGTGCCAGCAGTAAAGGACAGGCCAGCTATGGCTACACCTTC. This gives the protein CASSKGQASYGYTF. The chain recombines TRBV6-1 with TRBJ1-2, with 7 positions matching TRBD1. V gave up 5 bases and J gave up 4 bases; unmatched junction bases: 7. The CDR3 runs to 14 residues. Per the germline V gene, CDR1 is MNHNS and CDR2 is SASEGT.

The V and J genes are TRBV9 and TRBJ2-5; D possibly corresponds to TRBD1 (6 bases). Trimming took 4 bases from V and 5 from J, leaving 15 bases between them. This CDR3 has 14 amino acids. Germline V lookup: CDR1 SGDLS, CDR2 YYNGEE. The CDR3 protein is CASSMDSPGETQYF. The CDR3 DNA reads TGTGCCAGCAGCATGGACAGCCCCGGGGAGACCCAGTACTTC.